These T cell receptor beta chains were read from a single sample in a study of sequential checkpoint blockade in melanoma. TCRdb keeps only in-frame clones here, not all; method: immunoSEQ multiplex PCR. The data contain about 11,000 clones, 78% of them singletons. The sample was CD8+ T cells sorted from blood (inferred from file names), taken from a patient given nivolumab and ipilimumab in sequence. The receptors come from a human donor with melanoma. The CDR3 runs from the conserved cysteine through the conserved F or W. A D gene is named only where the DNA matches it firmly. Some rows have no size entry. The others give once, few or many, or a class for an expanded clone.

CDR3 protein,CDR3 DNA,D gene,clone size,V gene,J gene
CASSPGTSVYEQYF,TGTGCCAGCAGCCCCGGGACTAGCGTCTACGAGCAGTACTTC,TRBD2,-,TRBV13,TRBJ2-7
CASSAQRGGVITDTQYF,TGTGCCAGCAGCGCGCAACGGGGGGGGGTAATCACAGATACGCAGTATTTT,TRBD2,-,TRBV7-9,TRBJ2-3
CASSFFGLADTQYF,TGTGCCAGCAGCTTCTTTGGTTTAGCAGATACGCAGTATTTT,-,once,TRBV7-9,TRBJ2-3
CASSQWGRDSEKLFF,TGCGCCAGCAGTCAATGGGGCAGGGATTCTGAAAAACTGTTTTTT,-,few,TRBV23-1,TRBJ1-4
CASRRTSGTNNEQFF,TGTGCCAGCAGGAGGACTAGCGGCACGAACAATGAGCAGTTCTTC,TRBD2,-,TRBV7-6,TRBJ2-1
CASSLLAGDDEQYF,TGTGCCAGCAGTTTGCTAGCGGGAGATGATGAGCAGTACTTC,TRBD2,-,TRBV27,TRBJ2-7
CASRDTSNTGELFF,TGTGCCAGCCGGGACACCTCGAACACCGGGGAGCTGTTTTTT,-,once,TRBV6-6,TRBJ2-2
CATSRDMTSAEQFF,TGTGCCACCAGCAGAGATATGACTAGCGCTGAGCAGTTCTTC,TRBD2,-,TRBV15,TRBJ2-1
CASSILAGRDEQFF,TGTGCCAGTAGTATCCTAGCGGGGAGGGATGAGCAGTTCTTC,TRBD2,few,TRBV19,TRBJ2-1
CASSLRGSGELFF,TGTGCCAGCAGCTTAAGGGGGTCCGGGGAGCTGTTTTTT,-,-,TRBV7-9,TRBJ2-2
CASSLVLVSGEGNTIYF,TGTGCCAGCAGCTTAGTGCTTGTGTCGGGTGAGGGAAACACCATATATTTT,-,-,TRBV7-9,TRBJ1-3
CATREAGTNEQFF,TGTGCCACCCGGGAGGCAGGGACCAATGAGCAGTTCTTC,TRBD2,few,TRBV7-9,TRBJ2-1
CATSTTRGDSLMNTEAFF,TGTGCCACCAGCACAACCAGGGGGGATTCCCTCATGAACACTGAAGCTTTCTTT,TRBD1,-,TRBV15,TRBJ1-1
CASSTHRGTTNEKLFF,TGTGCCAGCAGCACCCACAGGGGCACAACTAATGAAAAACTGTTTTTT,TRBD1,-,TRBV7-9,TRBJ1-4
CASSLQREGPYEQYF,TGTGCCAGCAGTTTACAGCGGGAGGGCCCGTACGAGCAGTACTTC,TRBD2,-,TRBV27,TRBJ2-7
CASSSTGNYGYTF,TGTGCCAGCAGTTCGACAGGGAACTATGGCTACACCTTC,TRBD1,-,TRBV27,TRBJ1-2
CASGGGENEQYF,TGTGCCAGCGGGGGGGGTGAAAACGAGCAGTACTTC,TRBD2,-,TRBV7-9,TRBJ2-7
CASTPQGDSYGYTF,TGTGCCAGCACCCCACAGGGGGATAGCTATGGCTACACCTTC,TRBD1,-,TRBV28,TRBJ1-2
CASSQIRDYEQYF,TGTGCCAGCAGCCAGATCAGGGATTACGAGCAGTACTTC,-,-,TRBV14,TRBJ2-7
CASLLAGYTDTQYF,TGTGCCAGTCTTCTAGCGGGATACACAGATACGCAGTATTTT,TRBD2,-,TRBV2,TRBJ2-3
CASSLPSGSSNEQFF,TGTGCCAGCTCATTACCTAGCGGGAGTAGTAATGAGCAGTTCTTC,TRBD2,once,TRBV18,TRBJ2-1
CASPGTEYTEAFF,TGTGCCAGCCCCGGGACAGAATACACTGAAGCTTTCTTT,TRBD1,once,TRBV6-1,TRBJ1-1
CASGPDSISTDTQYF,TGTGCCAGCGGACCGGACTCCATCAGCACAGATACGCAGTATTTT,-,-,TRBV6-6,TRBJ2-3
CASSASGTGVEQYF,TGTGCCAGTAGTGCATCCGGGACAGGGGTCGAGCAGTACTTC,TRBD1,-,TRBV19,TRBJ2-7
CASSQIAGVGYEQYF,TGCGCCAGCAGCCAGATAGCGGGAGTCGGCTACGAGCAGTACTTC,TRBD2,-,TRBV4-1,TRBJ2-7
CASSSPPVIYTDTQYF,TGTGCCAGCAGCTCCCCCCCGGTCATCTACACAGATACGCAGTATTTT,-,-,TRBV7-3,TRBJ2-3
CASSPGLGTWSYNEQFF,TGTGCCAGCAGCCCGGGACTAGGGACTTGGTCCTACAATGAGCAGTTCTTC,TRBD2,once,TRBV7-3,TRBJ2-1
CASSSLTGGRNGYTF,TGTGCCAGTAGTAGCCTTACAGGGGGCCGGAATGGCTACACCTTC,TRBD1,-,TRBV19,TRBJ1-2
CASSYDRGLAGNTIYF,TGTGCCAGCAGCTACGACAGGGGCTTGGCTGGAAACACCATATATTTT,TRBD1,few,TRBV14,TRBJ1-3
CASAGGMNTEAFF,TGTGCCAGTGCGGGAGGAATGAACACTGAAGCTTTCTTT,-,-,TRBV19,TRBJ1-1
CASRGPTGQYF,TGCGCCAGCAGGGGGCCTACGGGGCAGTACTTC,-,-,TRBV5-1,TRBJ2-7
CASSEGLAGGKGTGELFF,TGTGCCAGCAGCGAGGGACTAGCGGGGGGGAAGGGAACCGGGGAGCTGTTTTTT,TRBD2,once,TRBV9,TRBJ2-2
CASSTDEGATNEKLFF,TGTGCCAGTAGTACGGACGAGGGGGCAACTAATGAAAAACTGTTTTTT,-,-,TRBV19,TRBJ1-4
CASSDSNQGSQPQHF,TGTGCCAGCAGTGACTCGAATCAGGGGAGTCAGCCCCAGCATTTT,-,-,TRBV6-4,TRBJ1-5
CASSLVYEQYF,TGTGCCAGCAGCTTGGTCTACGAGCAGTACTTC,-,-,TRBV5-8,TRBJ2-7
CASSLLQSSYEQYF,TGTGCCAGCAGCTTATTACAGAGCTCCTACGAGCAGTACTTC,-,few,TRBV7-9,TRBJ2-7
CASSQVAGNEQYF,TGTGCCAGCAGCCAAGTTGCGGGGAACGAGCAGTACTTC,-,few,TRBV14,TRBJ2-7
CASSFAQGAGETQYF,TGTGCCAGCAGCTTCGCACAGGGGGCGGGGGAGACCCAGTACTTC,TRBD1,-,TRBV7-9,TRBJ2-5
CASMGTMGYTF,TGTGCCAGTATGGGGACTATGGGCTACACCTTC,-,few,TRBV19,TRBJ1-2
CASSYRGISTEAFF,TGCGCCAGCAGTTACAGGGGAATAAGCACTGAAGCTTTCTTT,TRBD1,-,TRBV5-1,TRBJ1-1
CASSPTGGKDEQYF,TGTGCCAGCAGCCCGACAGGGGGCAAAGACGAGCAGTACTTC,TRBD1,once,TRBV7-3,TRBJ2-7
CASSYRGGGTSYEQYF,TGTGCCAGCAGTTACCGGGGAGGGGGAACTTCCTACGAGCAGTACTTC,-,once,TRBV6-5,TRBJ2-7
CASSDSPGGTADTQYF,TGTGCCAGCAGTGACTCGCCAGGAGGTACCGCAGATACGCAGTATTTT,-,-,TRBV6-4,TRBJ2-3
CASSQDSRVTYNEQFF,TGCGCCAGCAGCCAAGATTCGCGGGTTACCTACAATGAGCAGTTCTTC,-,-,TRBV4-1,TRBJ2-1
CASSLTLDIGSYEQYF,TGTGCCAGCAGCTTAACCCTCGACATAGGATCCTACGAGCAGTACTTC,-,-,TRBV7-3,TRBJ2-7
CASSILSESSEAFF,TGTGCCAGTAGTATTTTATCCGAAAGCTCTGAAGCTTTCTTT,-,-,TRBV19,TRBJ1-1
CASSEDSRNYGYTF,TGTGCCAGCAGTGAAGACTCGAGGAACTATGGCTACACCTTC,-,few,TRBV2,TRBJ1-2
CASSLSVGDTNEKLFF,TGTGCCAGCAGCTTAAGCGTCGGGGATACTAATGAAAAACTGTTTTTT,-,-,TRBV7-9,TRBJ1-4
CASSKDRVNEQFF,TGTGCCAGCAGCAAAGACAGGGTAAATGAGCAGTTCTTC,TRBD1,-,TRBV7-8,TRBJ2-1
CASSTSGRTEQYF,TGTGCCAGCAGTACAAGCGGGAGGACCGAGCAGTACTTC,TRBD2,once,TRBV6-5,TRBJ2-7